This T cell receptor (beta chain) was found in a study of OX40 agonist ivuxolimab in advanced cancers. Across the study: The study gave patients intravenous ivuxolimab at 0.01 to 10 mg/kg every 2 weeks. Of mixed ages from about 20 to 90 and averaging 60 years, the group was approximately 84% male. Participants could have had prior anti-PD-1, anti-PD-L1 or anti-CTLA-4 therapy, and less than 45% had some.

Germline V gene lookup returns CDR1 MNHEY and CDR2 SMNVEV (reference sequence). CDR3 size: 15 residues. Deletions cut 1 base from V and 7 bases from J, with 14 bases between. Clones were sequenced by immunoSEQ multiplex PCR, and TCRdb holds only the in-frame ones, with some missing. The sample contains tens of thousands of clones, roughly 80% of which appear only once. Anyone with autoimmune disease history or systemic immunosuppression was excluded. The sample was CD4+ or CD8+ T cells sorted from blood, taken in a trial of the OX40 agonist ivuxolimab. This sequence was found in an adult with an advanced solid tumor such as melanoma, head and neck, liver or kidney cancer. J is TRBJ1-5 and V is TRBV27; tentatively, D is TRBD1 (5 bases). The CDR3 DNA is TGTGCCAGCAGTTTATGGGGGGGGGTGGAACAGCCCCAGCATTTT. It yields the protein CASSLWGGVEQPQHF.